This T cell receptor (beta chain) was profiled in a study of blood T cell repertoires in COVID-19. Study-level background: There were acute and convalescent COVID-19 samples, and they came from the United States, Italy and Spain. The analysed material was cDNA or gDNA that came from T cells, B-cell-depleted T cells, or PBMCs.

The CDR3 length is 13 residues. Germline values: CDR1 LGHDT, CDR2 YNNKEL (reference sequence). V shed 4 bases, J shed 6 bases, and the junction held 5 bases outside the gene matches. In the original processing: The assay estimated nucleated cells by amplifying reference gene primers. The data were produced by immunoSEQ multiplex PCR, yet TCRdb's version contains in-frame clones alone and is incomplete. The V and J calls and clone size were taken over from that table, and D and trimming were inferred from the DNA. This sample has more than 200,000 clones, with over 70% found just once. The sample comprised peripheral blood. This TCR was sampled from a woman aged 80 or over with acute or convalescent COVID-19. The V and J genes are TRBV3-1 (or the pseudogene TRBV3-2) and TRBJ1-1, with 7 bases that match TRBD1. CDR3 sequence reads: CASSRQGLSEAFF. CDR3 sequence (DNA): TGTGCCAGCAGCCGACAGGGTTTGTCTGAAGCTTTCTTT.